This T cell receptor beta chain was identified in a study of T cells in Graves' hyperthyroidism and ophthalmopathy (dated by TCRdb to the late 2010s). Regarding the complete study: Peripheral blood was sampled at the time of initial diagnosis, prior to any treatment. A discovery cohort of about 100 patients, 43 with Graves' ophthalmopathy and about 58 with stable Graves' hyperthyroidism, was used to find distinguishing TCR V-J signatures. An independent validation cohort of some 18 hyperthyroidism patients and 17 patients who later progressed to ophthalmopathy tested prospective prediction of ophthalmopathy. For training and testing, the 80 to 100 patients in the discovery cohort were randomly divided in a 7:3 ratio. In about six Graves' hyperthyroidism patients, the study also compared T-cell repertoires from thyroid tissue with T-cell repertoires from blood. Following sampling, methimazole starting at 30 mg daily was given to hyperthyroidism patients, and high-dose intravenous methylprednisolone was given to ophthalmopathy patients. The paper reports TCR Vbeta CDR3 sequencing of approximately 140 peripheral blood samples: approximately 41 ophthalmopathy, some 80 hyperthyroidism and roughly 17 progressor patients.

Here is what the overall study found, with its caveats: Sample size was not statistically predetermined, and blinding of investigators to group allocation was not performed. Most expanded thyroid clonotypes (frequency above 0.001) were also found in blood, which suggests that blood repertoires may mirror thyroid immune responses. A 13 V-J signature model separated ophthalmopathy from stable hyperthyroidism, with 87.88% sensitivity and about 81% specificity in cross-validation and 80%/75% in testing. In validation, the model predicted progression to ophthalmopathy with roughly 70% sensitivity and approximately 74% specificity, a median of approximately 6.5 months before onset.

The TCR beta CDR3 regions were amplified from the RNA transcripts. A first-round RT-PCR of the TCR CDR3 used the HTBI primer set with the Qiagen OneStep RT-PCR kit. Libraries were constructed in a second round of multiplex PCR, after which size selection and purification were carried out. The libraries were sequenced on an Illumina HiSeq2000 using paired-end 100 bp reads. The authors' analysis ran thus. SOAPnuke was used to process the raw data, removing reads that contained adapters or uncalled bases, had a mean Phred below 15, or lacked an exact match to the constant primer or identifier. High-quality paired reads were merged with COPE v1.2.5, and unique nucleotide sequences were defined as clonotypes. MiTCR v1.1 was used to align the clonotypes against IMGT TRBV, TRBD and TRBJ reference segments. The analysis was restricted to V-J combinations with a frequency above 0.0001, which together covered 99% to 99.2% of the repertoires. The TCS score was defined as F50 (clonal expansion) divided by E x V (chaos), with BLOSUM62-based TCRdist calculated between CDR3 peptides within each V-J. Welch's t-statistics and random forest reduced roughly 500 V-J features to 13, which were used in a naive Bayes classifier (R e1071). TCRdb ran its own pipeline on the public reads, namely fastp trimming at Q25 and MiXCR clone calling, and kept in-frame beta chains. Rows merge per CDR3 protein into single entries with the most common DNA and genes. For this entry, the V and J calls and clone size follow TCRdb and not the study's own pipeline. Here the sample has fewer than 450,000 distinct CDR3 sequences; approximately 18% occur a single time. The top ten clones comprise approximately 30% of the sample.

The CDR3 measures 14 amino acids from cysteine to phenylalanine. Just the 42-base CDR3 DNA is kept, in frame starting at base 1. V gives up 4 bases and J gives up 5 bases, and the segment between their germline ends measures 17 bases. The germline V gene gives CDR1 as SQVTM and CDR2 as ANQGSEA. In this sample, this clonotype turned up many times. Its antigen is still unknown. No base-level quality is on record; no much larger clone is a single base apart. The hyperthyroidism patients were between 18 and 65 years old and newly diagnosed, with a disease duration of less than 2 months. Any patient with an uncontrolled infection, another autoimmune disease, pregnancy or lactation was excluded. Clinical symptoms, serum thyroxine and TRAb, thyroid ultrasound, and orbital computed tomography formed the basis for the diagnoses. Blood from progressor patients was collected at the time of first diagnosis with hyperthyroidism, before any ophthalmopathy symptoms had appeared. Ficoll-Paque density gradient centrifugation was used to isolate PBMCs from 9.5 to 10 ml of fresh peripheral blood. Progressor patients were defined as those initially diagnosed with Graves' hyperthyroidism in whom ophthalmopathy developed during follow-up. Trizol reagent was used to extract total RNA, and RNA quality was then checked on an Agilent 2100 Bioanalyzer.

The chain joins TRBV29-1 to TRBJ2-5; the D gene is perhaps TRBD1, from 6 matching bases. The sequence came from a woman between 25 and 40 years old with Graves' hyperthyroidism that later progressed to Graves' ophthalmopathy. The sample comprised blood. The CDR3 is CSVGRGTQGETQYF. The DNA sequence follows: TGCAGCGTTGGCCGCGGAACGCAGGGGGAGACCCAGTACTTC.